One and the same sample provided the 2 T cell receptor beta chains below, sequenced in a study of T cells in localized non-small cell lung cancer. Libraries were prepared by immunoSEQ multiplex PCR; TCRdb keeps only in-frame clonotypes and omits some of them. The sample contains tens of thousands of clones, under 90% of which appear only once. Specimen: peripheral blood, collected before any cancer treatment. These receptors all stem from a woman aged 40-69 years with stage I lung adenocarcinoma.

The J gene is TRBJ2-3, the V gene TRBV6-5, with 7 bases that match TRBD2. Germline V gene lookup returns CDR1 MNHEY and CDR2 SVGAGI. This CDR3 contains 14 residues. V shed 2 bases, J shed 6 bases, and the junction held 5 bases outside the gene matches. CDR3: CASSYRTRSDTQYF. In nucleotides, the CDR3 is TGTGCCAGCAGTTACAGGACTAGATCGGATACGCAGTATTTT.

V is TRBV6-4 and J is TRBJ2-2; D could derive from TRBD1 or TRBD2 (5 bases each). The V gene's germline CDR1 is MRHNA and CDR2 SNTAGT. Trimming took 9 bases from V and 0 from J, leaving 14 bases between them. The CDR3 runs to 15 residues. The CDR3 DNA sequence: TGTGCCAGTCGGGCCGGGACCGCGAACACCGGGGAGCTGTTTTTT. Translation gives CASRAGTANTGELFF.